This TCR beta chain is drawn from a study of cytomegalovirus exposure and HLA in healthy donors. Overall study results and limits: The study labeled 180 or so TCR beta chains cytomegalovirus-associated. Certain sequence variants were highly shared and formed a cluster, and this cluster was likely a sequencing artifact.

Of note for this clone: Its antigen is still unknown.

Amplification used 60 Vbeta primers and 13 Jbeta primers. Only in-frame clones appear in the TCRdb table, and some are missing; sequencing was by immunoSEQ multiplex PCR. The sample contains about 110,000 clones, 70% to 85% of which appear only once. Germline V gene data show CDR1 as SGHNT and CDR2 as YYREEE (reference sequence). The J segment lost 10 bases and the V segment lost 0 bases, leaving 14 bases of the junction unmatched. The CDR3 has 18 amino acids. Sequencing used PBMCs. The receptor's source is a woman in her 40s in good health and CMV-seropositive. The genes are TRBV5-4 and TRBJ2-1; 12 bases fit TRBD2. The CDR3 bases are TGTGCCAGCAGCTTGGGGGGGCCGGCTAGCGGGAGGGCCGGGGAGCAGTTCTTC. Protein sequence: CASSLGGPASGRAGEQFF.